A selection of T cell receptor beta chains follows, all from one sample in a study of blood T cell repertoires in COVID-19. Profiling relied on immunoSEQ multiplex PCR, and the TCRdb table lists in-frame clones only, not all of them. The data show approximately 300,000 clones, roughly 83% seen once. The sequenced sample consisted of peripheral blood. Receptor source: a woman in her forties or fifties with acute or convalescent COVID-19. The conserved cysteine and the conserved F or W are not part of the CDR3 here. A D gene is named only where the DNA matches it firmly.

cdr3_aa: ATRILGAATEAF; v_call: TRBV27; d_call: -
cdr3_aa: ASSPDTGELF; v_call: TRBV6-5; d_call: -
cdr3_aa: ASSSQRSSYNEQF; v_call: TRBV7-2; d_call: -
cdr3_aa: ASSDLGYT; v_call: TRBV28; d_call: -
cdr3_aa: ASSGQTSGSDEQF; v_call: TRBV5-1; d_call: TRBD2
cdr3_aa: ASSLGAGGRLGTEAF; v_call: TRBV5-1; d_call: -
cdr3_aa: AVRANTEAF; v_call: TRBV5-4; d_call: -
cdr3_aa: ASTPREPAGTTGELF; v_call: TRBV19; d_call: -
cdr3_aa: ASSLGGGDGNTIY; v_call: TRBV5-4; d_call: -
cdr3_aa: ASRTPTGRSYNEQF; v_call: TRBV28; d_call: -
cdr3_aa: ASSQDRGRETQY; v_call: TRBV4-3; d_call: -
cdr3_aa: ASSALAGPEQF; v_call: TRBV2; d_call: -
cdr3_aa: ASSLGPTSGSVGEQY; v_call: TRBV7-2; d_call: TRBD2
cdr3_aa: ASTPASARSYNEQF; v_call: TRBV11-1; d_call: -
cdr3_aa: ASSPDRLNEKLF; v_call: TRBV18; d_call: -
cdr3_aa: ASVLAGGYNEQF; v_call: TRBV3-1/TRBV3-2; d_call: TRBD2
cdr3_aa: AISADSRGKLF; v_call: TRBV10-3; d_call: -
cdr3_aa: ASSFGGRFEQY; v_call: TRBV7-6; d_call: TRBD2
cdr3_aa: ASSFAAAYGYT; v_call: TRBV12-3/TRBV12-4; d_call: -
cdr3_aa: ASSIGALGSYEQY; v_call: TRBV19; d_call: -
cdr3_aa: ASSSTSGRTVTDTQY; v_call: TRBV28; d_call: TRBD2
cdr3_aa: ASSLRGAAFSYEQY; v_call: TRBV5-1; d_call: -
cdr3_aa: ASSATSGANTGELF; v_call: TRBV9; d_call: TRBD2
cdr3_aa: AISLEPGLAGASSYNEQF; v_call: TRBV10-3; d_call: TRBD2
cdr3_aa: ASSQASGGEQY; v_call: TRBV4-1; d_call: TRBD1
cdr3_aa: ASSSWTGDADTQY; v_call: TRBV27; d_call: TRBD1
cdr3_aa: ASSLTLAGPYEQY; v_call: TRBV27; d_call: TRBD2
cdr3_aa: ASSQEWPRWRGEATNEKLF; v_call: TRBV4-2; d_call: -
cdr3_aa: ASSGDSSYEQY; v_call: TRBV11-2; d_call: -
cdr3_aa: ASSDAVNYGYT; v_call: TRBV2; d_call: -
cdr3_aa: ASSHSGTGYEQY; v_call: TRBV5-5; d_call: TRBD1
cdr3_aa: SAAWQVDDEQY; v_call: TRBV29-1; d_call: -
cdr3_aa: ASSIQGVYGYT; v_call: TRBV12-3/TRBV12-4; d_call: -
cdr3_aa: AISESLEGYT; v_call: TRBV10-3; d_call: -
cdr3_aa: ASSPLGGRPPDTQY; v_call: TRBV5-1; d_call: -
cdr3_aa: ASSLDRAVTGELF; v_call: TRBV5-4; d_call: -
cdr3_aa: ASSLGLASGRTDTQY; v_call: TRBV5-1; d_call: TRBD2
cdr3_aa: ASSSQDRSGNEQF; v_call: TRBV28; d_call: TRBD1
cdr3_aa: ASSSRTGVGTGELF; v_call: TRBV7-9; d_call: TRBD1
cdr3_aa: ASSFRGLETQY; v_call: TRBV11-2; d_call: -
cdr3_aa: ATGQSTDTQY; v_call: TRBV15; d_call: TRBD1
cdr3_aa: ASSIGTSGQETQY; v_call: TRBV19; d_call: TRBD2
cdr3_aa: ASRDRGLYSNQPQH; v_call: TRBV27; d_call: -
cdr3_aa: ATSATPGGSAGANVLT; v_call: TRBV24-1; d_call: TRBD1
cdr3_aa: ASSLTGPYEQY; v_call: TRBV28; d_call: -
cdr3_aa: ASSQETGGYTEAF; v_call: TRBV18; d_call: TRBD1
cdr3_aa: AWRDNTDTQY; v_call: TRBV30; d_call: -
cdr3_aa: ASSLTGETYEQY; v_call: TRBV7-3; d_call: -
cdr3_aa: ASSETGGVHNEQF; v_call: TRBV28; d_call: TRBD1
cdr3_aa: ASSSRDRGSEQY; v_call: TRBV6-5; d_call: TRBD1
cdr3_aa: ASTRGPVYGYT; v_call: TRBV2; d_call: -
cdr3_aa: ASSLWQGADTQY; v_call: TRBV27; d_call: TRBD1
cdr3_aa: ASGTSGRGSYEQY; v_call: TRBV28; d_call: TRBD2
cdr3_aa: ASSYSGRTSYNEQF; v_call: TRBV6-5; d_call: -
cdr3_aa: ASSLTSASYNEQF; v_call: TRBV5-4; d_call: TRBD2
cdr3_aa: ASSRTGGSMNTEAF; v_call: TRBV7-3; d_call: TRBD1
cdr3_aa: ASSIGTGTSPLH; v_call: TRBV6-5; d_call: TRBD1
cdr3_aa: ATSREALLAGGPGSYNEQF; v_call: TRBV15; d_call: TRBD2